These 5 T cell receptor beta chains share one sample of origin, sequenced in a study of cytomegalovirus exposure and HLA in healthy donors. The study ran its PCR with 60 Vbeta and 13 Jbeta primers. Using immunoSEQ multiplex PCR, the repertoire was profiled, and TCRdb retains in-frame clones only, with some absent. The repertoire holds approximately 89,000 clones, 85% seen once, with approximately 7.4% in the top ten. The sample comprised PBMCs. The receptors shown here come from a man aged 40-55 years in good health and CMV-seropositive.

The chain carries TRBV10-3 and TRBJ1-2; D perhaps matches TRBD1 (6 bases). The CDR3 is made up of 15 amino acids. The germline V gene has CDR1 ENHRY and CDR2 SYGVKD. V was pared by 0 bases and J by 3 bases, with 11 bases between. DNA of the CDR3: TGTGCCATCAGTGAGTCGGGGGCCAGGGACTATGGCTACACCTTC. Its translation: CAISESGARDYGYTF.

V is TRBV11-3 and J is TRBJ2-5, with D perhaps TRBD1 (7 bases). CDR3 size: 14 residues. Germline V gives CDR1 SGHNT, CDR2 YENEEA. V gave up 6 bases and J gave up 5 bases, with 16 bases separating them. The CDR3 loop reads CASSQGGSRETQYF. The CDR3 DNA reads as TGTGCCAGCAGTCAGGGGGGCTCCAGGGAGACCCAGTACTTC.

The chain uses TRBV2 and TRBJ2-1; D is uncertain. The V end lost 6 bases, the J end lost 3 bases, and 15 bases lay between the germline ends. The CDR3 has 15 residues. CDR1 and CDR2 from the germline V gene are SNHLY and FYNNEI. CDR3 residues: CASSAVRGFYNEQFF. The CDR3 DNA reads TGTGCCAGCAGCGCGGTGAGAGGCTTCTACAATGAGCAGTTCTTC.

This rearrangement joins TRBV5-5 to TRBJ2-7, with 11 bases matching TRBD2. This CDR3 is built from 17 residues. Per germline, CDR1 SGHKS and CDR2 YYEKEE (reference sequence). V gave up 3 bases and J gave up 3 bases; unmatched junction bases: 11. CDR3 region: CASSSRVTSGSVYEQYF. Written as DNA, the CDR3 is TGTGCCAGCAGCTCTAGGGTCACTAGCGGGAGCGTCTACGAGCAGTACTTC.

The chain combines TRBV14 with TRBJ1-2; D possibly corresponds to TRBD1 (6 bases). Trimming shortened V by 2 bases and J by 4 bases, and 14 bases separated the two germline ends. Germline V lookup: CDR1 SGHDN, CDR2 FVKESK. This CDR3 region has 15 residues. The DNA of the CDR3 is TGTGCCAGCAGCCAAATCGTAGGGGGTGGCTATGGCTACACCTTC. Amino acids: CASSQIVGGGYGYTF.